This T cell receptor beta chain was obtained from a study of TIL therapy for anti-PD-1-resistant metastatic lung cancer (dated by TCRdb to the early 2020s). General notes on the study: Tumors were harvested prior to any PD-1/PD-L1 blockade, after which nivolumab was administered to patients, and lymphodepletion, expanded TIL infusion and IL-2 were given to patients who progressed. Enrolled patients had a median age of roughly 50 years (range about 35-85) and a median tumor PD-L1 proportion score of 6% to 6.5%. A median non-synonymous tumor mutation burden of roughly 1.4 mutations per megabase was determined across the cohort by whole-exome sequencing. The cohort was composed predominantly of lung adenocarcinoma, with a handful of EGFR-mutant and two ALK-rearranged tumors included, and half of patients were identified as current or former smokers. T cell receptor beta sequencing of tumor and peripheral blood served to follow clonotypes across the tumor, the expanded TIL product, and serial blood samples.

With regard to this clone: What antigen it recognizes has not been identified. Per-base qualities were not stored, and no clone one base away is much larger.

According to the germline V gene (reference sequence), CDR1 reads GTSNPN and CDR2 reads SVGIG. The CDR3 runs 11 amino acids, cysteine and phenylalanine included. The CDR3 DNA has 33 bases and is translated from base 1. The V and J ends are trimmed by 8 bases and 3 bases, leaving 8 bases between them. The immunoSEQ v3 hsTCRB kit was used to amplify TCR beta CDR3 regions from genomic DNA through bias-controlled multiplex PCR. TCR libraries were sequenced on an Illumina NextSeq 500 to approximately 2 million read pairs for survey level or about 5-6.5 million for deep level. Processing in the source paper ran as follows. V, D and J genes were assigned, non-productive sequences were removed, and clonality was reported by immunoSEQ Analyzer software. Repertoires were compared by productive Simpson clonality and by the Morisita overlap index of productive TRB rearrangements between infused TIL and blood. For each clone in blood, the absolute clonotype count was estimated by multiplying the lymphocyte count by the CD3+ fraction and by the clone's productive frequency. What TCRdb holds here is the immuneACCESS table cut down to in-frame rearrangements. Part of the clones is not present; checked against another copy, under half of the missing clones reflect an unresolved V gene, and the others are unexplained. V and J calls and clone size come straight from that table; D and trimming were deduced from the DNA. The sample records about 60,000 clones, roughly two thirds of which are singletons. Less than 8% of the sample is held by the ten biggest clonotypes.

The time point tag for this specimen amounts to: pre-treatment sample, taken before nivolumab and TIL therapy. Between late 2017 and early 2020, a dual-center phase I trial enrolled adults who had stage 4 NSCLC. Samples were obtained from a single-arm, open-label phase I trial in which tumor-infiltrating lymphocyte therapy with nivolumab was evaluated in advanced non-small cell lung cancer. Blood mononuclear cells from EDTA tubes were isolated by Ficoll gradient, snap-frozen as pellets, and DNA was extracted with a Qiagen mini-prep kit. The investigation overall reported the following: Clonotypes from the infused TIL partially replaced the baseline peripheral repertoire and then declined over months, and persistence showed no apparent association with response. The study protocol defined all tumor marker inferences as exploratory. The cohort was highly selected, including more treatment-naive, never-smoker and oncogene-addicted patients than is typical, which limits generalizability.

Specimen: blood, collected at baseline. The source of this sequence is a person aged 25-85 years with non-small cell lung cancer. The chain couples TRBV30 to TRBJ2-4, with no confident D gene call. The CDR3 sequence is CAGDNKNIQYF. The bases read TGTGCCGGCGACAACAAAAACATTCAGTACTTC.